Below, 12 T cell receptor beta chains from the same sample are listed, as sequenced in a study of cytomegalovirus exposure and HLA in healthy donors. A multiplex PCR was run with 60 Vbeta primers and 13 Jbeta primers. The repertoire was sequenced with immunoSEQ multiplex PCR; TCRdb's copy has only in-frame clones and lacks some. The sample carries approximately 110,000 clones, roughly 73% recorded once. The source material was PBMCs. The receptor set was obtained from a woman in her thirties in good health and CMV-seronegative.

The V and J genes are TRBV9 and TRBJ1-2; D unresolved. Germline values: CDR1 SGDLS, CDR2 YYNGEE. Trimming removed 3 bases at V and 5 bases at J, with 8 bases between. This CDR3 contains 12 residues. CDR3 sequence: CASSAHSYGYTF. The CDR3, as DNA: TGTGCCAGCAGCGCTCACTCGTATGGCTACACCTTC.

The V gene is TRBV7-2, the J gene TRBJ2-7, with D hard to call. CDR1 SGHTA and CDR2 FQGNSA come from the germline V gene. The germline V and J ends were trimmed by 1 base and 5 bases, with 12 bases remaining between them. The CDR3 loop spans 14 amino acids. This chain's CDR3 is CASSLVPNPNEQYF. CDR3 DNA sequence: TGTGCCAGCAGCTTAGTTCCTAACCCGAACGAGCAGTACTTC.

J is TRBJ2-3 and V is TRBV29-1, with D maybe TRBD1 (6 bases). Germline CDR1 and CDR2: SQVTM and ANQGSEA. The CDR3 length is 13 residues. Trimming left V 6 bases short and J 4 bases short, with 14 bases between. The CDR3 protein is CSVPGQNSDTQYF. In DNA, the CDR3 is TGCAGCGTCCCCGGACAGAATTCAGATACGCAGTATTTT.

This chain links TRBV19 with TRBJ1-5, with D perhaps matching TRBD1 (6 bases). Per the germline V gene, CDR1 is LNHDA and CDR2 is SQIVND (reference sequence). The CDR3 spans 15 residues. V was trimmed by 5 bases and J by 1 base, leaving 12 bases between them. The CDR3 spells CASSPGHWSNQPQHF. The CDR3 coding sequence is TGTGCCAGTAGTCCGGGACACTGGAGCAATCAGCCCCAGCATTTT.

V usage is TRBV25-1 and J usage is TRBJ2-7, with TRBD2 identical over 7 bases. The CDR3 is made up of 15 amino acids. Germline loops: CDR1 MGHDK, CDR2 SYGVNS. V shed 7 bases, J shed 6 bases, and the junction held 15 bases outside the gene matches. CDR3 sequence: CASTSSGGSLFEQYF. The CDR3 DNA reads as TGTGCCAGCACTTCCTCGGGAGGCTCGCTTTTCGAGCAGTACTTC.

This clone was detected only a few times. The chain recombines TRBV10-3 with TRBJ1-5; D call uncertain. Per germline, CDR1 ENHRY and CDR2 SYGVKD. Deletions cut 2 bases from V and 1 base from J, with 12 bases between. The CDR3 length is 16 residues. The CDR3 sequence: CAISERVGGSNQPQHF. The CDR3 region has the DNA TGTGCCATCAGTGAGAGGGTCGGCGGGAGCAATCAGCCCCAGCATTTT.

The CDR3 loop reads CAISDRHSMNTEAFF. The CDR3 nucleotides are TGTGCCATCAGTGACCGACACTCCATGAACACTGAAGCTTTCTTT. The genes are TRBV10-3 and TRBJ1-1; D not certain. This CDR3 is 15 amino acids long. Germline V gene lookup returns CDR1 ENHRY and CDR2 SYGVKD. V was clipped by 3 bases and J by 0 bases, with 11 bases between them.

The V gene is TRBV29-1, the J gene TRBJ1-2, with TRBD1 matching over 8 bases. After removal of 5 bases from V and 6 bases from J, the junction contained 20 bases not matched to a gene. Germline V gene sequence: CDR1 SQVTM, CDR2 ANQGSEA. CDR3 size: 17 residues. Here the CDR3 reads CSVYDGTGDRGPNGYTF. The CDR3 bases are TGCAGCGTTTATGACGGGACAGGAGATAGAGGTCCTAATGGCTACACCTTC.

The V gene is TRBV28, the J gene TRBJ1-5; D not resolved. The CDR3 extends over 14 amino acids. Per the germline V gene, CDR1 is MDHEN and CDR2 is SYDVKM. The V gene lost 2 bases and the J gene lost 3 bases, with 8 bases spanning the gap. This chain's CDR3 is CASSLQQSNQPQHF. The DNA for the CDR3 is TGTGCCAGCAGTTTACAACAGTCCAATCAGCCCCAGCATTTT.

This chain joins TRBV5-6 and TRBJ1-1; D gene ambiguous. V lost 0 bases to trimming and J lost 1 base, with 7 bases between them. The length of the CDR3 is 14 residues. Germline-derived CDR1 and CDR2 are SGHDT and YYEEEE. CDR3 amino acids: CASSLGSRNTEAFF. For the CDR3, the DNA is TGTGCCAGCAGCTTGGGGTCCAGGAACACTGAAGCTTTCTTT.

J is TRBJ2-1 and V is TRBV7-2; D unresolved. The CDR3 loop spans 13 amino acids. The V end lost 5 bases, the J end lost 8 bases, and 13 bases lay between the germline ends. Per the germline V gene, CDR1 is SGHTA and CDR2 is FQGNSA. CDR3 sequence (DNA): TGTGCCAGCAGCAACTCGGTGTTGGATGAGCAGTTCTTC. Its protein is CASSNSVLDEQFF.

The chain employs TRBV6-1 and TRBJ2-3, with D maybe TRBD1 (6 bases). Germline values: CDR1 MNHNS, CDR2 SASEGT. CDR3 length equals 14 residues. Trimming pared 10 bases from V and 0 bases from J, leaving 14 bases between. This chain's CDR3 is CAIQTGISTDTQYF. CDR3 nucleotide sequence: TGTGCCATCCAAACAGGGATTAGCACAGATACGCAGTATTTT.